The 24 T cell receptor beta chains listed next were all sequenced from one sample in a study of blood T cell repertoires in COVID-19. Using immunoSEQ multiplex PCR, the repertoire was profiled, and TCRdb retains in-frame clones only, with some absent. The table lists a few hundred thousand clones, 88% of them singletons. Specimen: PBMCs or T cells enriched from blood (not recorded which). Every receptor here comes from a woman aged 18-29 years who had recovered from COVID-19.

This clone was picked up a small number of times. V usage is TRBV5-6 and J usage is TRBJ2-1; D uncertain. Between the trimmed V and J ends, which lost 3 bases and 6 bases, there was a span of 4 bases. Germline lookup yields CDR1 SGHDT and CDR2 YYEEEE. This CDR3 comprises 11 residues. DNA for the CDR3: TGTGCCAGCAGCTCGGGCAATGAGCAGTTCTTC. Translation gives CASSSGNEQFF.

The CDR3 DNA is TGTGCCGGGGTACCGACAGGGGTGGATACGCAGTATTTT. It encodes CAGVPTGVDTQYF. The chain combines TRBV30 with TRBJ2-3, with 8 bases that match TRBD1. Germline CDR1 GTSNPN, CDR2 SVGIG (reference sequence). CDR3 length: 13 amino acids. The V gene end was trimmed by 8 bases and the J gene end by 6 bases; junction bases not matched to a gene: 10. Full variable domain (remainder filled in from reference TRBV30 and TRBJ2-3): SQTIHQWPATLVQPVGSPLSLECTVEGTSNPNLYWYRQAAGRGLQLLFYSVGIGQISSEVPQNLSASRPQDRQFILSSKKLLLSDSGFYLCAGVPTGVDTQYFGPGTRLTVL.

The chain links TRBV7-8 to TRBJ1-2; D is perhaps TRBD1 (6 bases). The ends were cut back, 1 base at V and 2 bases at J, with 8 bases in the middle. The CDR3 is 14 residues long. Germline CDR1 and CDR2: SGHVS and FQNEAQ. CDR3 in DNA: TGTGCCAGCAGCTTAGAGGGGGGGAACTATGGCTACACCTTC. This translates into CASSLEGGNYGYTF.

The chain employs TRBV5-1 and TRBJ1-6; D gene ambiguous. Germline V CDR1 and CDR2: SGHRS, YFSETQ. This CDR3 has 14 residues. Trimming stripped 0 bases from V and 7 bases from J, with 8 bases between. The CDR3 sequence: CASSLGQQNSPLHF. CDR3 sequence (DNA): TGCGCCAGCAGCTTGGGACAACAAAATTCACCCCTCCACTTT.

V and J are TRBV18 and TRBJ1-6; 10 bases fit TRBD1. CDR1 and CDR2 from the germline V gene are KGHSH and LQKENI. J gave up 7 bases and V 4 bases, and 4 bases lay outside the gene matches. There are 15 residues in the CDR3. The CDR3 loop is CASSQGQGRNSPLHF. The CDR3 DNA follows: TGTGCCAGCTCACAGGGACAGGGGCGGAATTCACCCCTCCACTTT.

This clone appeared a single time. The genes are TRBV28 and TRBJ1-2; D is unclear. The ends were cut back, 7 bases at V and 4 bases at J, with 25 bases in the middle. CDR1 MDHEN and CDR2 SYDVKM come from the germline V gene. The CDR3 runs to 17 residues. CDR3 in DNA: TGTGCCAGCACCCCTAGATTTCCGGGAAAACCTAGCTATGGCTACACCTTC. Translated: CASTPRFPGKPSYGYTF.

This clone was counted between two and nine times. For the CDR3, the DNA is TGTGCCAGCTCACCCGGACTTGGTGATTCACCCCTCCACTTT. The encoded protein is CASSPGLGDSPLHF. The V call is TRBV18, the J call TRBJ1-6; D not certain. The CDR3 is made up of 14 amino acids. In germline, CDR1 is KGHSH, CDR2 LQKENI. V lost 3 bases to trimming and J lost 8 bases, with 11 bases between them.

The chain is built from TRBV28 and TRBJ2-3; D unresolved. Germline loops: CDR1 MDHEN, CDR2 SYDVKM. This CDR3 contains 12 residues. Trimming took 5 bases from V and 5 from J, leaving 8 bases between them. The CDR3 DNA reads TGTGCCAGCAGTCCTAGAGGAGATACGCAGTATTTT. Translating gives CASSPRGDTQYF.

This sequence joins TRBV29-1 and TRBJ2-3; 10 positions agree with TRBD2. The CDR3 is 15 amino acids. Germline values: CDR1 SQVTM, CDR2 ANQGSEA. Germline trimming cut 6 bases from V and 2 bases from J; bases unmatched to any gene: 8. The CDR3 loop reads CSVQRTSGPTDTQYF. The CDR3 DNA sequence: TGCAGCGTCCAAAGGACTAGCGGCCCCACAGATACGCAGTATTTT.

The J gene is TRBJ2-3, the V gene TRBV28; D might be TRBD2 (5 bases). Deletions cut 5 bases from V and 0 bases from J, with 15 bases between. The CDR3 extends over 16 amino acids. From germline, CDR1 is MDHEN and CDR2 SYDVKM. In DNA, the CDR3 is TGTGCCAGCAGTCCCCCGGCGCGGGCTAGCACAGATACGCAGTATTTT. This translates into CASSPPARASTDTQYF.

This rearrangement joins TRBV7-6 to TRBJ2-2; D is perhaps TRBD2 (6 bases). V lost 5 bases to trimming and J lost 4 bases, with 17 bases between them. Per germline, CDR1 SGHVS and CDR2 FNYEAQ. This CDR3 is built from 16 residues. The CDR3 spells CASSTDRLVSTGELFF. CDR3 coding DNA: TGTGCCAGCAGCACCGACCGACTAGTCAGCACCGGGGAGCTGTTTTTT.

This rearrangement joins TRBV6-5 to TRBJ2-7, with TRBD1 as a possible D gene (6 bases). Trimming cost V 8 bases and J 2 bases, with 13 bases left between them. The CDR3 consists of 13 residues. Per the germline V gene, CDR1 is MNHEY and CDR2 is SVGAGI. DNA for the CDR3: TGTGCCAGCGGGAGCAGGGGCCCCTACGAGCAGTACTTC. This sequence encodes CASGSRGPYEQYF.

The genes are TRBV6-1 and TRBJ1-2, with D unclear. The V end lost 2 bases, the J end lost 6 bases, and 16 bases lay between the germline ends. The CDR3 runs to 15 residues. Per the germline V gene, CDR1 is MNHNS and CDR2 is SASEGT. The CDR3 bases are TGTGCCAGCAGTGAAAGACTAAACAGCCGGGATGGCTACACCTTC. This gives the protein CASSERLNSRDGYTF.

The chain uses TRBV7-9 and TRBJ2-3; tentatively, D is TRBD1 (6 bases). CDR3 length: 12 residues. The germline CDR1 and CDR2 sequences are SEHNR and FQNEAQ (reference sequence). The ends were cut back, 5 bases at V and 6 bases at J, with 9 bases in the middle. As DNA, the CDR3 is TGTGCCAGCAGCCCTAGGGGGGATACGCAGTATTTT. Protein: CASSPRGDTQYF.

The sample holds one count of this clone. The genes are TRBV11-2 and TRBJ2-5; weak D call: TRBD2 (7 bases). From germline, CDR1 is SGHAT and CDR2 FQNNGV. Between the trimmed V and J ends, which lost 1 base and 6 bases, there was a span of 12 bases. The CDR3 consists of 14 residues. CDR3 region: CASSLGSGGQTQYF. The CDR3 bases are TGTGCCAGCAGCTTAGGGTCCGGGGGGCAGACCCAGTACTTC.

The J gene is TRBJ1-1, the V gene TRBV20-1; TRBD1 is a possible D gene (6 bases). Trimming removed 6 bases from V and 11 bases from J, with 16 bases in between. The CDR3 runs 11 residues. From germline, CDR1 is DFQATT and CDR2 SNEGSKA (reference sequence). CDR3 nucleotide sequence: TGCAGTGCCAGACCGGGACATGACGCTTTCTTT. Its translation is CSARPGHDAFF.

This clone was observed a few times. The rearrangement links TRBV7-2 to TRBJ2-7; the match to TRBD2 covers 8 bases. Germline V gene data show CDR1 as SGHTA and CDR2 as FQGNSA. The CDR3 consists of 14 residues. V was pared by 7 bases and J by 0 bases, with 5 bases of the junction left unmatched. CDR3 nucleotides: TGTGCCAGCAATCCTAGCGGGCCCTCCTACGAGCAGTACTTC. It specifies CASNPSGPSYEQYF.

The chain joins TRBV7-8 to TRBJ1-5, with 7 nucleotides matching TRBD1. The CDR3 has 15 residues. Germline V gives CDR1 SGHVS, CDR2 FQNEAQ. V gave up 5 bases and J gave up 0 bases; unmatched junction bases: 4. CDR3: CASSLGQYSNQPQHF. CDR3 in DNA: TGTGCCAGCAGCCTGGGACAGTATAGCAATCAGCCCCAGCATTTT. The full variable domain, with the rest looked up from reference TRBV7-8 and TRBJ1-5, is GAGVSQSPRYKVAKRGQDVALRCDPISGHVSLFWYQQALGQGPEFLTYFQNEAQLDKSGLPSDRFFAERPEGSVSTLKIQRTQQEDSAVYLCASSLGQYSNQPQHFGDGTRLSIL.

The V call is TRBV6-5, the J call TRBJ2-4; 8 bases are a match to TRBD2. The CDR3 runs 14 residues. Germline CDR1 MNHEY, CDR2 SVGAGI. V was pared by 6 bases and J by 8 bases, with 9 bases of the junction left unmatched. The CDR3 sequence: CASRPGGGRDIQYF. The CDR3 bases are TGTGCCAGCAGGCCTGGCGGGGGGCGTGACATTCAGTACTTC.

The chain has TRBV19 and TRBJ2-7; 8 nucleotides match TRBD1. V shed 5 bases, J shed 0 bases, and the junction held 9 bases outside the gene matches. The CDR3 contains 16 residues. Per the germline V gene, CDR1 is LNHDA and CDR2 is SQIVND (reference sequence). CDR3 sequence (DNA): TGTGCCAGTAGTCAAGATCAGGGGGCCTACTCCTACGAGCAGTACTTC. Its translation: CASSQDQGAYSYEQYF.

The gene calls are TRBV24-1 and TRBJ1-4, with TRBD1 identical over 9 bases. The CDR3 sequence is 14 residues long. The V and J ends lost 7 bases and 8 bases, in that order; junction bases with no gene match: 7. From germline, CDR1 is KGHDR and CDR2 SFDVKD. The CDR3 loop reads CATRGDRVCEKLFF. The CDR3 bases are TGTGCCACCAGGGGGGACAGGGTTTGCGAAAAACTGTTTTTT.

V usage is TRBV6-5 and J usage is TRBJ1-1; TRBD1 is a possible D gene (6 bases). This CDR3 has 15 amino acids. In germline, CDR1 is MNHEY, CDR2 SVGAGI. V lost 0 bases and J lost 0, with 8 bases in between. CDR3 bases: TGTGCCAGCAGTTACTCGACAGGCATGAACACTGAAGCTTTCTTT. This translates into CASSYSTGMNTEAFF.

The CDR3 DNA follows: TGTGCCAGCTTTCAGGGGAACACCGGGGAGCTGTTTTTT. Protein: CASFQGNTGELFF. This sequence joins TRBV6-5 and TRBJ2-2, with D perhaps matching TRBD1 (5 bases). The ends were cut back, 8 bases at V and 1 base at J, with 8 bases in the middle. CDR1 MNHEY and CDR2 SVGAGI come from the germline V gene. The CDR3 runs 13 residues.

The J gene is TRBJ1-1, the V gene TRBV27, with a possible D match to TRBD1 (5 bases). Per the germline V gene, CDR1 is MNHEY and CDR2 is SMNVEV (reference sequence). The CDR3 is 15 residues long. Trimming cost V 4 bases and J 1 base, with 13 bases left between them. The CDR3 nucleotides read TGTGCCAGCAGTTCGGTGGGGCGGGAGAACACTGAAGCTTTCTTT. Translated, it gives CASSSVGRENTEAFF.